One sample yielded the 2 T cell receptor beta chains listed below, sequenced in a study of CD8+ T cells in alopecia areata. Following RNA extraction, reverse transcription yielded cDNA that acted as the sequencing template. Only in-frame clones appear in the TCRdb table, and some are missing; sequencing was by immunoSEQ multiplex PCR. The profile shows roughly 150,000 clones, around half of them singletons. Sequences were derived from CD8+ T cells sorted from blood, sampled at week 0. These receptors all stem from a human donor with alopecia areata.

The genes are TRBV7-3 and TRBJ2-6; no definite D call. With 5 bases removed from V and 0 bases from J, the gap between germline ends came to 8 bases. The CDR3 has 15 amino acids. Germline CDR1 reads SGHTA; CDR2 reads FQGTGA. The CDR3 region is CASSPDGSGANVLTF. Here the CDR3 DNA reads TGTGCCAGCAGCCCAGACGGCTCTGGGGCCAACGTCCTGACTTTC.

This sequence joins TRBV7-9 and TRBJ1-1; D uncertain. V gave up 5 bases and J gave up 1 base, with 8 bases separating them. Germline-derived CDR1 and CDR2 are SEHNR and FQNEAQ (reference sequence). This CDR3 is 13 amino acids long. The CDR3 region has the DNA TGTGCCAGCAGCGAAGGTTCGAACACTGAAGCTTTCTTT. Its protein product is CASSEGSNTEAFF.